Below, 10 T cell receptor beta chains from the same sample are listed, as sequenced in a study of cytomegalovirus exposure and HLA in healthy donors. With 60 Vbeta and 13 Jbeta primers, the PCR was carried out. Here immunoSEQ multiplex PCR was the method, and the copy in TCRdb shows in-frame clones only, minus some. The repertoire has some 100,000 clones, 76% of them found once; the top ten carry approximately 12%. The sample consisted of PBMCs. The source is a woman aged 40 to 55 in good health and CMV-seropositive.

This rearrangement joins TRBV7-8 to TRBJ2-1; the match to TRBD2 covers 11 bases. Germline CDR1 is SGHVS and CDR2 is FQNEAQ. The CDR3 consists of 14 residues. The V gene end was trimmed by 5 bases and the J gene end by 9 bases; junction bases not matched to a gene: 6. The DNA for the CDR3 is TGTGCCAGCAGCCCGACTAGCGGGGACGGTGAGCAGTTCTTC. Translating gives CASSPTSGDGEQFF.

The CDR3 reads CASSLVSGYTGELFF. CDR3 DNA sequence: TGTGCCAGCAGCTTAGTATCAGGGTACACCGGGGAGCTGTTTTTT. The chain has TRBV7-9 and TRBJ2-2; perhaps TRBD1 as D (5 bases). CDR1 and CDR2 (germline): SEHNR, FQNEAQ (reference sequence). This CDR3 comprises 15 residues. The germline V and J ends were trimmed by 1 base and 3 bases, with 9 bases remaining between them.

The chain is built from TRBV4-1 and TRBJ2-7; 13 nucleotides line up with TRBD2. J gave up 4 bases and V 2 bases, and 8 bases lay outside the gene matches. The CDR3 spans 17 residues. The germline V gene encodes CDR1 MGHRA and CDR2 YSYEKL. DNA for the CDR3: TGCGCCAGCAGCCAACCTACTAGCGGGGGGGCCATTTACGAGCAGTACTTC. Translation gives CASSQPTSGGAIYEQYF.

The rearrangement joins TRBV11-2 to TRBJ2-7; TRBD2 aligns across 8 bases. CDR1 SGHAT and CDR2 FQNNGV come from the germline V gene. V shed 3 bases, J shed 4 bases, and the junction held 11 bases outside the gene matches. The CDR3 is 16 amino acids. For the CDR3, the DNA is TGTGCCAGCAGCTTCCTTAGAGGCCGCGGGGGGTACGAGCAGTACTTC. Its translation: CASSFLRGRGGYEQYF.

This clone has just a few counts. The chain is built from TRBV2 and TRBJ2-7; possible D gene TRBD1, 6 bases. Germline values: CDR1 SNHLY, CDR2 FYNNEI. The CDR3 loop spans 15 amino acids. V lost 6 bases to trimming and J lost 0 bases, with 15 bases between them. Here the CDR3 reads CASRLDRLISYEQYF. The DNA for the CDR3 is TGTGCCAGCAGGCTGGACAGATTAATCTCCTACGAGCAGTACTTC.

This chain uses TRBV23-1 with TRBJ2-3; 7 bases align to TRBD1. TRBV23-1 counts as an open reading frame of uncertain function. There are 14 residues in the CDR3. Germline trimming cut 10 bases from V and 2 bases from J; bases unmatched to any gene: 9. As DNA, the CDR3 is TGCGCCACCACACAGGGGTTTTCCACAGATACGCAGTATTTT. Encoded protein: CATTQGFSTDTQYF.

This chain links TRBV7-2 with TRBJ1-2; possibly TRBD1 for D (5 bases). V was cut by 1 base and J by 4 bases, with 10 bases left in between. Germline V lookup: CDR1 SGHTA, CDR2 FQGNSA. The CDR3 covers 14 residues. CDR3 nucleotide sequence: TGTGCCAGCAGCTTAGAGACAGCCTTCTATGGCTACACCTTC. Translation gives CASSLETAFYGYTF.

This chain uses TRBV6-6 with TRBJ2-5; D unresolved. Germline assignment: CDR1 MNHNY and CDR2 SVGAGI (reference sequence). V lost 6 bases and J lost 5, with 13 bases in between. CDR3 length equals 13 residues. The DNA for the CDR3 is TGTGCCAGCAGCCGCGGTGCGGATGAGACCCAGTACTTC. It yields the protein CASSRGADETQYF.

The gene calls are TRBV19 and TRBJ2-7, with 7 bases matching TRBD1. Losses at the gene ends were 2 bases for V and 2 bases for J; bases not matched to a gene: 3. Looked up from germline, CDR1 is LNHDA and CDR2 is SQIVND (reference sequence). The CDR3 consists of 14 residues. The CDR3 sequence: CASSIRGPTYEQYF. DNA of the CDR3: TGTGCCAGTAGTATAAGGGGGCCAACCTACGAGCAGTACTTC.

This sequence joins TRBV2 and TRBJ1-6; TRBD1 is a possible D gene (6 bases). The V gene's germline CDR1 is SNHLY and CDR2 FYNNEI. V was clipped by 5 bases and J by 0 bases, with 8 bases between them. The CDR3 runs 15 residues. The CDR3 is CASSQGSSYNSPLHF. In nucleotides, the CDR3 is TGTGCCAGCAGTCAGGGGAGCTCCTATAATTCACCCCTCCACTTT.